One sample yielded the 5 T cell receptor beta chains listed below, sequenced in a study of control samples from healthy donors and cancer patients. Using immunoSEQ multiplex PCR, the repertoire was profiled, and TCRdb retains in-frame clones only, with some absent. The repertoire includes some 94,000 clones, 85% to 90% of them detected once, and less than 10% sits in the top ten. Material: PBMCs. The receptor source for this set is a woman in her 50s with colorectal cancer.

V gene TRBV10-3 combines with J gene TRBJ1-4; D is unclear. Germline V gene lookup returns CDR1 ENHRY and CDR2 SYGVKD. Trimming took off 0 bases at V and 5 bases at J, with 10 bases between the two ends. The CDR3 totals 15 residues. The CDR3 region has the DNA TGTGCCATCAGTGAGTCGGGGAACGGGAATGAAAAACTGTTTTTT. This sequence encodes CAISESGNGNEKLFF.

The chain employs TRBV3-1 (or the pseudogene TRBV3-2) and TRBJ1-2; tentatively, D is TRBD1 (5 bases). The CDR3 covers 14 residues. Trimming stripped 8 bases from V and 2 bases from J, with 15 bases between. The germline V gene encodes CDR1 LGHDT and CDR2 YNNKEL (reference sequence). The CDR3 spells CASGLNTGNYGYTF. In nucleotides, the CDR3 is TGTGCCAGCGGTCTAAATACAGGAAACTATGGCTACACCTTC.

This clone came up once. The CDR3 DNA is TGCGCCAGCTCCTCCTACGAGCAGTACGTC. Protein sequence: CASSSYEQYV. This rearrangement joins TRBV10-1 to TRBJ2-7; no definite D call. V lost 8 bases, J lost 0 bases, and 2 bases lay in between. The V gene's germline CDR1 is WNHNN and CDR2 SYGVQD (reference sequence). The CDR3 spans 10 residues.

The genes are TRBV6-2 or TRBV6-3 and TRBJ2-7; D possibly uses TRBD1 or TRBD2 (5 bases each). Germline V CDR1 and CDR2: MNHEY, SVGEGT. This CDR3 region has 13 residues. Trimming cost V 6 bases and J 7 bases, with 16 bases left between them. The chain's CDR3 is CASSQTGLGEQYV. DNA of the CDR3: TGTGCCAGCAGCCAGACGGGGCTCGGGGAGCAGTACGTC.

The chain joins TRBV6-2 or TRBV6-3 to TRBJ1-3; D call uncertain. The CDR3 runs to 13 residues. The V gene lost 2 bases and the J gene lost 2 bases, with 4 bases spanning the gap. Germline loops: CDR1 MNHEY, CDR2 SVGEGT. The CDR3 nucleotides are TGTGCCAGCAGTTACATACCTGGAAACACCATATATTTT. Its translation is CASSYIPGNTIYF.